The source of this T cell receptor beta chain is a study of blood T cell repertoires in COVID-19 (dated by TCRdb to the early 2020s). Broadly, across the study: Samples from collaborators originated in the United States, Italy and Spain and spanned both the acute and convalescent phases of COVID-19. The prospective study material was composed of cDNA or gDNA derived from T cells, B-cell-depleted T cells, or PBMCs. Deeply sampled blood TCRbeta repertoires from subjects exposed to, actively infected with, or recovered from COVID-19 were included in the dataset. The repertoires were made available in a free public database intended to serve as a resource for research on the immune response to SARS-CoV-2. The samples were drawn from the first 160 participants of the ongoing ImmuneRACE study and from some 1,300 subjects provided by 6 global collaborators. The sample metadata nearly always contained a de-identified subject ID, COVID-19 status, age in years and sex. Where available, HLA class I and class II types were obtained from metadata supplied by the sample provider rather than from assay-based typing. Broader findings and caveats from the paper: Clinical and demographic metadata were provided uncurated, with the amount varying by source and participant.

Participants in the prospective study were enrolled through a virtual design, were aged roughly 18 to 95 years, and lived in approximately 24 United States geographic areas. Cohort assignment in the prospective study relied on participant-reported clinical history from a screening survey and a study questionnaire. Exposed participants were defined as having been in contact with someone with a PCR-confirmed or clinician-diagnosed COVID-19 case within 2 weeks of study entry. Each participant in the prospective study had whole blood, serum and a nasopharyngeal or oropharyngeal swab collected by mobile phlebotomists. Prospective study participants could optionally give additional blood draws and questionnaires over a roughly two-month period. Prospective study blood samples were shipped either frozen or at room temperature before DNA extraction. TCRbeta CDR3 regions were amplified from genomic DNA using the immunoSEQ Assay, a bias-controlled multiplex PCR. The authors' analysis ran thus. The number of nucleated cells in each sample was estimated from the amplification of reference gene primers within the assay. To quantify the absolute abundance of each unique TCRbeta CDR3 rearrangement, sequence reads were collapsed and filtered. For each sample, productive Simpson clonality was calculated as the square root of Simpson's diversity index across productive rearrangements. The table comes from immuneACCESS by way of TCRdb, which keeps in-frame sequences with V and J called. Part of the clones is missing from these tables; in studies checked, under half for an unresolved V gene and the rest for unknown reasons. V and J calls plus clone size are reproduced from that table; the DNA served to infer D and trimming. The sample includes approximately 250,000 clones, with around 93% observed a single time. Less than 3.5% of the sample goes to the ten largest clones.

As concerns this clone: Its antigen specificity is not known. Base qualities are not recorded, but no much larger clone differs from it by a single base.

The sequencing input was PBMCs or T cells enriched from blood (not recorded which). The sequence came from a man in his forties who had been exposed to COVID-19.

CDR3 loop: CATSRAPVADEAFF. The DNA sequence follows: TGTGCCACCAGCAGAGCCCCGGTTGCTGATGAAGCTTTCTTT. Recombination linked TRBV15 to TRBJ1-1; the D gene is unclear. Trimming takes 1 base from V and 7 bases from J, and the germline ends sit 13 bases apart. Looking up the germline V gene (reference sequence) yields CDR1 LNHNV and CDR2 YYDKDF. Its CDR3 holds 14 amino acids, cysteine through phenylalanine. Just the 42-base CDR3 DNA is kept, in frame starting at base 1.